This paragraph reports one T cell receptor beta chain. Its antigen is unidentified. Germline assignment: CDR1 SGHRS and CDR2 YFSETQ. This CDR3 spans 18 amino acids. Trimming shortened V by 0 bases and J by 6 bases, and 22 bases separated the two germline ends. These data are taken from a study of cytomegalovirus exposure and HLA in healthy donors. Study-wide points: A later analysis linked a missense DCLRE1C variant to TCR beta V- and J-gene trimming. Presence/absence analyses assumed roughly uniform sequencing depth across donors.

The PCR contained 60 Vbeta and 13 Jbeta primers. Clones were sequenced by immunoSEQ multiplex PCR, and TCRdb holds only the in-frame ones, with some missing. The sample includes approximately 100,000 clones, around 80% seen only once; the top ten take 2% to 2.5%. Sample: PBMCs. J is TRBJ1-5 and V is TRBV5-1, with D possibly TRBD1 on 6 matching bases. The source of this sequence is a man aged 18-30 years in good health and CMV-seronegative. In DNA form, the CDR3 reads TGCGCCAGCAGCTTGGGGCCTCAGGGGCCCCCTGATGGTCAGCCCCAGCATTTT. It yields the protein CASSLGPQGPPDGQPQHF.